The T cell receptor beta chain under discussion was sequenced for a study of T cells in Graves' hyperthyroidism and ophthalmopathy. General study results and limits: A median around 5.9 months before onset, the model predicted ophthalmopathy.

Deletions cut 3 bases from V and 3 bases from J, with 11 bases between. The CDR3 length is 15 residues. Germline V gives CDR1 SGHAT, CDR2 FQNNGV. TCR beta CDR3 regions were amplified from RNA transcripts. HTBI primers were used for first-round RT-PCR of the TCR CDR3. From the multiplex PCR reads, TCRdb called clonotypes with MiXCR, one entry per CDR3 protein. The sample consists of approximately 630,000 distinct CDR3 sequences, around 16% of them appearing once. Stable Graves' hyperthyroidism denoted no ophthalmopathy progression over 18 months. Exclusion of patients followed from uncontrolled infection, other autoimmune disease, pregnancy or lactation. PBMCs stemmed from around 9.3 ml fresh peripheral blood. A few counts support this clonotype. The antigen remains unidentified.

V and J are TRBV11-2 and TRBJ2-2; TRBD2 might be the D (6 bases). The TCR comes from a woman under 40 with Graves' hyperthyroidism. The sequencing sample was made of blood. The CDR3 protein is CASSFSGTDTGELFF. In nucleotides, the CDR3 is TGTGCCAGCAGCTTCTCCGGGACTGACACCGGGGAGCTGTTTTTT.